The entry below gives a single T cell receptor (beta chain) sequence along with its context. This entry comes from a study of blood T cell repertoires in COVID-19. Study-wide context: The study drew acute and convalescent COVID-19 samples from the United States, Italy and Spain. T cells, B-cell-depleted T cells, or PBMCs supplied cDNA or gDNA.

Germline assignment: CDR1 SGHNT and CDR2 YYREEE (reference sequence). V lost 5 bases to trimming and J lost 1 base; unmatched junction nucleotides: 3. The CDR3 loop spans 14 amino acids. In the study's own analysis: Estimates of nucleated cell counts were drawn from the amplification of reference gene primers. Profiling relied on immunoSEQ multiplex PCR, and the TCRdb table lists in-frame clones only, not all of them. The V and J calls and the clone size are those of that table, but D and trimming were determined from the DNA. The sample has roughly 61,000 clones, roughly 70% seen once. The specimen sequenced was peripheral blood. This chain connects TRBV5-4 to TRBJ1-1; 9 bases match TRBD1. This TCR was sampled from a woman aged 70-85 years with acute or convalescent COVID-19. The CDR3 coding sequence is TGTGCCAGCAGGTTGACAGGGGGGAACACTGAAGCTTTCTTT. It is translated as CASRLTGGNTEAFF.